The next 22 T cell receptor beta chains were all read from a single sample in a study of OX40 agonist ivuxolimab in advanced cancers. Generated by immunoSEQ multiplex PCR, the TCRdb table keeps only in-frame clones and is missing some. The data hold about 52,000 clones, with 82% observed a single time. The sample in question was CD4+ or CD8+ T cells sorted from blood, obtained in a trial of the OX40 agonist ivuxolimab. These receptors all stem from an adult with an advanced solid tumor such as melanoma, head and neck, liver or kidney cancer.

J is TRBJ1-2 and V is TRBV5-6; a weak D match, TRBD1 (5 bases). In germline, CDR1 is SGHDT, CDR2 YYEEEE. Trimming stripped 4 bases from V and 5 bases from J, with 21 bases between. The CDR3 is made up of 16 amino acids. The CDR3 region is CASSRRSGAETYGYTF. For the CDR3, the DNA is TGTGCCAGCAGCAGGCGATCCGGGGCGGAAACTTATGGCTACACCTTC.

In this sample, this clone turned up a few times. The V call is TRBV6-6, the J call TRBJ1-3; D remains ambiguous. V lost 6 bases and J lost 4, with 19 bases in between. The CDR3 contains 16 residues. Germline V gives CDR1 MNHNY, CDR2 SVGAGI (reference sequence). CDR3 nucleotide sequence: TGTGCCAGCAGCCAAAAACGAGTGGATGTGGGAAACACCATATATTTT. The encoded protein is CASSQKRVDVGNTIYF.

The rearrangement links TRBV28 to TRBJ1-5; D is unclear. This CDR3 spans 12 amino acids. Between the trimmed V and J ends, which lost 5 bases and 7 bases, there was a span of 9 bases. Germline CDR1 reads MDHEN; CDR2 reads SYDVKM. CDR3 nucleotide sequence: TGTGCCAGCAGTATCCTGGTACAGCCCCAGCATTTT. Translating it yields CASSILVQPQHF.

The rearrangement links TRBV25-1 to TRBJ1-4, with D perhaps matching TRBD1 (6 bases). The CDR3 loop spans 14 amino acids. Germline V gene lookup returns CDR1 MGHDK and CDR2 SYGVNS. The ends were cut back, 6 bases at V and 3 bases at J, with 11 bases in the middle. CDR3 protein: CASRRTEANEKLFF. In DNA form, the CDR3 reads TGTGCCAGCAGGAGGACAGAAGCTAATGAAAAACTGTTTTTT.

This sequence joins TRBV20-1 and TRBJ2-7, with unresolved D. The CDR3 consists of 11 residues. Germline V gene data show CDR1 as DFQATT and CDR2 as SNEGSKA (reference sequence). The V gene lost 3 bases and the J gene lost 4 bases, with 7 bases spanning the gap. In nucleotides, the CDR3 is TGCAGTGCTAGTGACCAGTACGAGCAGTACTTC. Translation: CSASDQYEQYF.

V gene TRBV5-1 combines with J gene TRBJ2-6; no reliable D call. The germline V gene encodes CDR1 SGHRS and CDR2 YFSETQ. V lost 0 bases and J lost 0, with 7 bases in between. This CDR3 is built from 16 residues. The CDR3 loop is CASSLGTRSGANVLTF. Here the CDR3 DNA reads TGCGCCAGCAGCTTGGGGACGCGCTCTGGGGCCAACGTCCTGACTTTC. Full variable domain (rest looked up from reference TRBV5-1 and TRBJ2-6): KAGVTQTPRYLIKTRGQQVTLSCSPISGHRSVSWYQQTPGQGLQFLFEYFSETQRNKGNFPGRFSGRQFSNSRSEMNVSTLELGDSALYLCASSLGTRSGANVLTFGAGSRLTVL.

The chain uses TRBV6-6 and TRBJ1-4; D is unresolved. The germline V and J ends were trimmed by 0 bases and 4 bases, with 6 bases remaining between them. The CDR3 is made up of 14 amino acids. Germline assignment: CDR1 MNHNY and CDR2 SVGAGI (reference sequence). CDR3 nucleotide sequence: TGTGCCAGCAGTTACTCCTTCGGTAATGAAAAACTGTTTTTT. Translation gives CASSYSFGNEKLFF.

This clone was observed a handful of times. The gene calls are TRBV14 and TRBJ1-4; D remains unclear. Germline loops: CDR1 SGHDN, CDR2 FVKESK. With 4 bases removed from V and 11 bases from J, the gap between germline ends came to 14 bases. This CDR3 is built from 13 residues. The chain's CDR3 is CASSREPRRKLFF. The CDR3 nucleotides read TGTGCCAGCAGCCGCGAGCCCCGGCGGAAACTGTTTTTT.

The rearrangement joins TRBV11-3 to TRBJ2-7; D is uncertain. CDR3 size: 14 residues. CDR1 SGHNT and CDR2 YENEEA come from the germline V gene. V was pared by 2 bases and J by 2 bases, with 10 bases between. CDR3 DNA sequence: TGTGCCAGCAGCTTACCCTCAGAAGCCTACGAGCAGTACTTC. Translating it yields CASSLPSEAYEQYF. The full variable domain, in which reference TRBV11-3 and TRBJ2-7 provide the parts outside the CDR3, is EAGVVQSPRYKIIEKKQPVAFWCNPISGHNTLYWYLQNLGQGPELLIRYENEEAVDDSQLPKDRFSAERLKGVDSTLKIQPAELGDSAVYLCASSLPSEAYEQYFGPGTRLTVT.

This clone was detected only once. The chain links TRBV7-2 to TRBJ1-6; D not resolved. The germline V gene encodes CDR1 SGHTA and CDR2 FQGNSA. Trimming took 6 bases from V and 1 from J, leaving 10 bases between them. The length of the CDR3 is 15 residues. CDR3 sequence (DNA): TGTGCCAGCAGACAGACCAGATCCTATAATTCACCCCTCCACTTT. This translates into CASRQTRSYNSPLHF.

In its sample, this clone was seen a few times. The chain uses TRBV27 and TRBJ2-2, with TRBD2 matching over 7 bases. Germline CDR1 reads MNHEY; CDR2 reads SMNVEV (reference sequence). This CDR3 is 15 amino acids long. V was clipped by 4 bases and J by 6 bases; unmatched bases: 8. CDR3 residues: CASSSFGRGAGELFF. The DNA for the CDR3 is TGTGCCAGCAGTTCCTTCGGACGGGGGGCCGGGGAGCTGTTTTTT.

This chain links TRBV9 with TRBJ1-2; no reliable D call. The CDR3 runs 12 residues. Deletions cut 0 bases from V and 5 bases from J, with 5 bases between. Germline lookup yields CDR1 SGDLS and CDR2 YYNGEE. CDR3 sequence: CASSVVEYGYTF. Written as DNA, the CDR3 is TGTGCCAGCAGCGTAGTTGAGTATGGCTACACCTTC.

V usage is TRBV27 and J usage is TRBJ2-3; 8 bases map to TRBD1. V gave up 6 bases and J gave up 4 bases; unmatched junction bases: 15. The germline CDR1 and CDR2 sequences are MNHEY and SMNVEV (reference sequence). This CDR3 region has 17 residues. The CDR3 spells CASRQKRGTGLPDTQYF. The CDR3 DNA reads TGTGCCAGCAGGCAAAAACGGGGGACAGGCCTCCCAGATACGCAGTATTTT.

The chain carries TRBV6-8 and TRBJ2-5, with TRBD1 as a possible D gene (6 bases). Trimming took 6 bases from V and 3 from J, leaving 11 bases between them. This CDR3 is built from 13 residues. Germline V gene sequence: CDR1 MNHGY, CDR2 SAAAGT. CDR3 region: CASRLRGKETQYF. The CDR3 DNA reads TGTGCCAGCAGACTCAGGGGTAAAGAGACCCAGTACTTC.

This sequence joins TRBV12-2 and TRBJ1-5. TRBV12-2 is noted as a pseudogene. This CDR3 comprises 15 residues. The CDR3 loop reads CASRLAPSTNQPQHF. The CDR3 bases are TGTGCAAGTCGCTTAGCTCCGTCAACGAATCAGCCCCAGCATTTT.

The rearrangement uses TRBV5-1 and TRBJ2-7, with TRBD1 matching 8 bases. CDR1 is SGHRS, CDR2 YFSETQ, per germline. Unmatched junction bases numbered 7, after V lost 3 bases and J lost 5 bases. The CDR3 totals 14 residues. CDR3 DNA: TGCGCCAGCAGCTCTGGGACAGGTCTAAACGAGCAGTACTTC. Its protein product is CASSSGTGLNEQYF.

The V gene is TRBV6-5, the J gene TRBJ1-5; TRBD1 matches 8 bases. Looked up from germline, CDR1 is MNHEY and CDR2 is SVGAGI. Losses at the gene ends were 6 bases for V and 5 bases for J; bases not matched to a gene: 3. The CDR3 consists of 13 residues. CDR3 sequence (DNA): TGTGCCAGCAGCCCCAGGGGGCATCAGCCCCAGCATTTT. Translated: CASSPRGHQPQHF.

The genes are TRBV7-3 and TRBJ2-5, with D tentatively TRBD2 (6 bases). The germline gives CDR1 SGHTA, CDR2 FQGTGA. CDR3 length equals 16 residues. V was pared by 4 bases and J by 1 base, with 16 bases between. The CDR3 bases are TGTGCCAGCAGCTACGGGACTGGGAATGGCCAAGAGACCCAGTACTTC. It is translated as CASSYGTGNGQETQYF.

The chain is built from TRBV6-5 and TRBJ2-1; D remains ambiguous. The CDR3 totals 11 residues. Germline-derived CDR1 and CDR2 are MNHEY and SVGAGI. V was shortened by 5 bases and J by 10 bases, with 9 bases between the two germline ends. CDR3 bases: TGTGCCAGCAGTGCCCAGGAGGAGCAGTTCTTC. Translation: CASSAQEEQFF.

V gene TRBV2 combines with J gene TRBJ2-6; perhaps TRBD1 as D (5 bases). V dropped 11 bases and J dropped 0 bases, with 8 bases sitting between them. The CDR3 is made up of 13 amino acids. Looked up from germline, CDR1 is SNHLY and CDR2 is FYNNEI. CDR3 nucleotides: TGTGCCGGGGCCACCTCTGGGGCCAACGTCCTGACTTTC. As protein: CAGATSGANVLTF.

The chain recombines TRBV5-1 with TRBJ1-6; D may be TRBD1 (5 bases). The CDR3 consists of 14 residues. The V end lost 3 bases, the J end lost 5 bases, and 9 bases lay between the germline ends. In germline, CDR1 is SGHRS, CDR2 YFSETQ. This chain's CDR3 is CASSSGTHNSPLHF. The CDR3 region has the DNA TGCGCCAGCAGCTCTGGGACCCATAATTCACCCCTCCACTTT.

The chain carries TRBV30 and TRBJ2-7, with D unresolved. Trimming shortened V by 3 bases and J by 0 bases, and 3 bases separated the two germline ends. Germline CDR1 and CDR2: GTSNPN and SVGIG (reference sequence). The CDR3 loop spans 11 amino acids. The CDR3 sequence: CAWSGSYEQYF. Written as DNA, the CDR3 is TGTGCCTGGAGCGGCTCCTACGAGCAGTACTTC.